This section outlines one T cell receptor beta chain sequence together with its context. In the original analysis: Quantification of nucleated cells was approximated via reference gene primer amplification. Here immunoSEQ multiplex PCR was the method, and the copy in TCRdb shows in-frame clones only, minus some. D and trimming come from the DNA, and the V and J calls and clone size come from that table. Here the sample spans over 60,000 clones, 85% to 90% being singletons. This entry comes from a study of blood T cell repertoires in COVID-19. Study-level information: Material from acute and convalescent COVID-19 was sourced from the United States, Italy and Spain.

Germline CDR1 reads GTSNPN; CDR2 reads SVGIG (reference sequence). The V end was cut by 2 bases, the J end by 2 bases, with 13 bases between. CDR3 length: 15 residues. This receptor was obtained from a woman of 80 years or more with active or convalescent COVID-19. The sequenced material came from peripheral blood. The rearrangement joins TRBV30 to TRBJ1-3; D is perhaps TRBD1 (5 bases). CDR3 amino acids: CAWSSLGRAGNTIYF. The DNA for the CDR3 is TGTGCCTGGAGTAGTCTTGGCAGGGCTGGAAACACCATATATTTT.